The 14 T cell receptor beta chains presented below share a single source sample, sequenced in a study of control samples from healthy donors and cancer patients. TCRdb keeps only in-frame clones here, not all; method: immunoSEQ multiplex PCR. The table includes some 100,000 clones, approximately 90% detected once. The specimen sequenced was blood. The receptor set was obtained from a woman between 50 and 59 years old in good health.

The CDR3 DNA follows: TGTGCCAGCAGCTTAGTACAGGGGAAGGGTTCACCCCTCCACTTT. Residues: CASSLVQGKGSPLHF. V is TRBV11-2 and J is TRBJ1-6, with 7 bases fitting TRBD1. The V gene end was trimmed by 1 base and the J gene end by 9 bases; junction bases not matched to a gene: 6. This CDR3 contains 15 residues. Germline values: CDR1 SGHAT, CDR2 FQNNGV. The variable domain in full, with the rest retrieved from reference TRBV11-2 and TRBJ1-6, is EAGVAQSPRYKIIEKRQSVAFWCNPISGHATLYWYQQILGQGPKLLIQFQNNGVVDDSQLPKDRFSAERLKGVDSTLKIQPAKLEDSAVYLCASSLVQGKGSPLHFGNGTRLTVT.

The chain links TRBV9 to TRBJ2-1; 10 nucleotides agree with TRBD2. Germline V gives CDR1 SGDLS, CDR2 YYNGEE. V trimming: 4 bases; J trimming: 5 bases; junction bases outside the gene matches: 12. This CDR3 has 17 residues. The CDR3 nucleotides read TGTGCCAGCAGCCTTAGCGGGGGGCCACTACTTCACAATGAGCAGTTCTTC. Amino acid sequence: CASSLSGGPLLHNEQFF.

In this sample, this clone turned up once. This rearrangement joins TRBV6-4 to TRBJ1-2; D remains ambiguous. Trimming removed 2 bases at V and 7 bases at J, with 11 bases between. Germline loops: CDR1 MRHNA, CDR2 SNTAGT. The CDR3 contains 13 residues. The CDR3 loop reads CASSDQAFGGYTF. In nucleotides, the CDR3 is TGTGCCAGCAGTGACCAGGCCTTTGGTGGCTACACCTTC.

This chain uses TRBV7-9 with TRBJ1-3; D is uncertain. The CDR3 spans 15 residues. In germline, CDR1 is SEHNR, CDR2 FQNEAQ (reference sequence). V lost 1 base and J lost 1, with 8 bases in between. This CDR3 reads CASSLDGQSGNTIYF. For the CDR3, the DNA is TGTGCCAGCAGCTTAGACGGTCAGTCTGGAAACACCATATATTTT.

This sequence joins TRBV7-8 and TRBJ1-1; D is unclear. In germline, CDR1 is SGHVS, CDR2 FQNEAQ. The CDR3 totals 13 residues. Trimming took 2 bases from V and 0 from J, leaving 4 bases between them. CDR3 loop: CASSLSMNTEAFF. The CDR3 DNA reads as TGTGCCAGCAGCTTATCCATGAACACTGAAGCTTTCTTT.

The chain uses TRBV6-5 and TRBJ1-1, with a weak D call TRBD1 (6 bases). The CDR3 length is 15 residues. Per the germline V gene, CDR1 is MNHEY and CDR2 is SVGAGI. V was pared by 7 bases and J by 4 bases, with 19 bases between. This CDR3 reads CASTSIGGRGTEAFF. The CDR3 DNA follows: TGTGCCAGCACCTCTATCGGGGGCAGGGGCACTGAAGCTTTCTTT.

The chain links TRBV30 to TRBJ1-2; a possible D gene is TRBD1 (5 bases). Germline CDR1 GTSNPN, CDR2 SVGIG (reference sequence). The V and J ends lost 3 bases and 4 bases respectively, with 21 bases between them. This CDR3 has 16 residues. The CDR3 DNA follows: TGTGCCTGGAGGGGGGGAAGAACCAGCGGCGGCTATGGCTACACCTTC. Its protein is CAWRGGRTSGGYGYTF. Based on the CDR3 plus reference TRBV30 and TRBJ1-2, the full variable domain is SQTIHQWPATLVQPVGSPLSLECTVEGTSNPNLYWYRQAAGRGLQLLFYSVGIGQISSEVPQNLSASRPQDRQFILSSKKLLLSDSGFYLCAWRGGRTSGGYGYTFGSGTRLTVV.

The J gene is TRBJ1-2, the V gene TRBV5-6; D remains unclear. CDR3 length equals 15 residues. In germline, CDR1 is SGHDT, CDR2 YYEEEE. Trimming removed 1 base from V and 4 bases from J, with 14 bases in between. In DNA form, the CDR3 reads TGTGCCAGCAGCTTGCCGACCAAGGGCGCCTATGGCTACACCTTC. Its protein is CASSLPTKGAYGYTF.

V gene TRBV7-2 combines with J gene TRBJ2-1; 10 bases match TRBD2. Per the germline V gene, CDR1 is SGHTA and CDR2 is FQGNSA. V trimming: 0 bases; J trimming: 10 bases; junction bases outside the gene matches: 18. The length of the CDR3 is 19 residues. The CDR3 DNA follows: TGTGCCAGCAGCTTAGCGTCAGGGGCATCAAGCGGGAGGGCCGGGGAGCAGTTCTTC. Protein: CASSLASGASSGRAGEQFF.

This rearrangement joins TRBV7-9 to TRBJ2-2; the match to TRBD2 covers 8 bases. V shed 5 bases, J shed 0 bases, and the junction held 5 bases outside the gene matches. Per the germline V gene, CDR1 is SEHNR and CDR2 is FQNEAQ (reference sequence). The CDR3 has 16 residues. The CDR3 is CASSPSGRTNTGELFF. DNA of the CDR3: TGTGCCAGCAGCCCTAGCGGGCGGACGAACACCGGGGAGCTGTTTTTT. Full variable domain (rest looked up from reference TRBV7-9 and TRBJ2-2): DTGVSQNPRHKITKRGQNVTFRCDPISEHNRLYWYRQTLGQGPEFLTYFQNEAQLEKSRLLSDRFSAERPKGSFSTLEIQRTEQGDSAMYLCASSPSGRTNTGELFFGEGSRLTVL.

The chain links TRBV20-1 to TRBJ2-3; D is undetermined. With 8 bases removed from V and 5 bases from J, the gap between germline ends came to 5 bases. The CDR3 contains 9 residues. Germline V lookup: CDR1 DFQATT, CDR2 SNEGSKA (reference sequence). The CDR3 DNA reads TGCAGTTGGGGAGATACGCAGTATTTT. Its translation: CSWGDTQYF.

The V gene is TRBV28, the J gene TRBJ2-7; TRBD1 agrees at 8 bases. The CDR3 totals 14 residues. Germline CDR1 and CDR2: MDHEN and SYDVKM. Trimming took 6 bases from V and 2 from J; bases not matched to a gene: 6. The CDR3 loop reads CASSQGDRTYEQYF. The CDR3 nucleotides read TGTGCCAGCAGCCAAGGGGACAGGACCTACGAGCAGTACTTC.

The chain has TRBV24-1 and TRBJ1-2; weak D call: TRBD1 (5 bases). CDR1 is KGHDR, CDR2 SFDVKD, per germline. Trimming removed 1 base from V and 5 bases from J, with 10 bases in between. The CDR3 extends over 14 amino acids. CDR3 amino acids: CATSDFRQGYGYTF. For the CDR3, the DNA is TGTGCCACCAGTGATTTCCGCCAGGGATATGGCTACACCTTC.

This rearrangement joins TRBV7-9 to TRBJ1-1; D remains ambiguous. This CDR3 comprises 12 residues. The germline gives CDR1 SEHNR, CDR2 FQNEAQ (reference sequence). Deletions cut 4 bases from V and 8 bases from J, with 11 bases between. CDR3 coding DNA: TGTGCCAGCAGCTCTCTCCGAAGGGAAGCTTTCTTT. This translates into CASSSLRREAFF.